This entry lists 20 T cell receptor beta chains sequenced from one sample in a study of T and B cells in COVID-19 patients. Blood genomic DNA input for TRB amplification was 250-500 ng. TRB rearrangements were amplified by multiplex PCR with BIOMED2 TRB-A/B primers. TCRdb re-derived calls from the multiplex PCR reads in MiXCR, one entry per CDR3 protein. The table has over 2,000 distinct CDR3 sequences, 25% to 30% seen once. The specimen was blood. The origin of the receptors is a human donor with active COVID-19.

By proportion, this clonotype is large. The chain has TRBV19 and TRBJ2-3, with 9 nucleotides matching TRBD1. Germline V lookup: CDR1 LNHDA, CDR2 SQIVND (reference sequence). CDR3 length equals 15 residues. V was clipped by 9 bases and J by 3 bases; unmatched bases: 10. CDR3 nucleotides: TGTGCCAGCGAGCGGGGACAGGGAGCAACAGATACGCAGTATTTT. This encodes CASERGQGATDTQYF.

The chain carries TRBV14 and TRBJ2-2; 11 bases line up with TRBD2. The CDR3 covers 17 residues. CDR1 is SGHDN, CDR2 FVKESK, per germline. V lost 2 bases, J lost 1 base, and 3 bases stayed unmatched. The CDR3 protein is CASSQFLAGGNTGELFF. CDR3 coding DNA: TGTGCCAGCAGCCAATTCCTAGCGGGAGGGAACACCGGGGAGCTGTTTTTT.

As for this clonotype: A much larger clone lies a single base off, so this may be a read error. The chain combines TRBV30 with TRBJ1-6; D unclear. CDR1 GTSNPN and CDR2 SVGIG come from the germline V gene (reference sequence). The CDR3 sequence is 16 residues long. This CDR3 reads CAWSRGPSSYNLPLHF. The CDR3 nucleotides are TGTGCCTGGAGTCGAGGGCCGAGCTCCTATAATTTACCCCTCCACTTT.

The V gene is TRBV7-9, the J gene TRBJ1-4; D unresolved. The V gene lost 10 bases and the J gene lost 4 bases, with 16 bases spanning the gap. The CDR3 is made up of 14 amino acids. Germline loops: CDR1 SEHNR, CDR2 FQNEAQ (reference sequence). This CDR3 reads CAIPDGTYNEKLFF. Written as DNA, the CDR3 is TGTGCCATTCCAGACGGAACATATAATGAAAAACTGTTTTTT.

The chain links TRBV24-1 to TRBJ2-1; the match to TRBD2 covers 8 bases. The CDR3 covers 16 residues. The germline CDR1 and CDR2 sequences are KGHDR and SFDVKD. With 10 bases clipped from V and 3 bases from J, the junction kept 13 bases outside the gene matches. CDR3 sequence: CATKISGIWLYNEQFF. The CDR3 DNA sequence: TGTGCCACTAAAATTAGCGGGATATGGCTCTACAATGAGCAGTTCTTC.

This clonotype is a singleton in its sample. The CDR3: CASSPGLAGSTDTQYF. The CDR3 DNA follows: TGTGCCAGCAGTCCGGGACTAGCGGGTAGCACAGATACGCAGTATTTT. The rearrangement joins TRBV6-1 to TRBJ2-3; 12 bases match TRBD2. With 5 bases clipped from V and 0 bases from J, the junction kept 3 bases outside the gene matches. Germline V lookup: CDR1 MNHNS, CDR2 SASEGT. This CDR3 comprises 16 residues.

This clonotype ranks as large. The chain recombines TRBV29-1 with TRBJ2-5, with no clear D. Germline loops: CDR1 SQVTM, CDR2 ANQGSEA. Trimming stripped 5 bases from V and 0 bases from J, with 7 bases between. The CDR3 sequence is 12 residues long. CDR3 amino acids: CSVLQHQETQYF. In DNA, the CDR3 is TGCAGCGTTCTACAGCACCAAGAGACCCAGTACTTC.

This clonotype is categorized as medium-sized (0.01 to 0.1%). This chain connects TRBV18 to TRBJ2-2, with 11 positions matching TRBD1. CDR3 size: 16 residues. Germline CDR1 is KGHSH and CDR2 is LQKENI. The ends lost 2 bases at V and 3 bases at J; junction bases unmatched: 2. DNA for the CDR3: TGTGCCAGCTCACCAGGGACAGGGGGAGACACCGGGGAGCTGTTTTTT. Translation gives CASSPGTGGDTGELFF.

The chain employs TRBV12-3 or TRBV12-4 and TRBJ1-2, with TRBD1 matching 12 bases. This CDR3 is 16 amino acids long. Germline trimming cut 2 bases from V and 6 bases from J; bases unmatched to any gene: 7. CDR3 sequence (DNA): TGTGCCAGCAGTTTATTGGGACAGGGGGCGCAGGATGGCTACACCTTC. Its protein is CASSLLGQGAQDGYTF.

This clonotype was picked up a small number of times. The chain has TRBV5-4 and TRBJ2-1; D possibly corresponds to TRBD1 (5 bases). The CDR3 length is 15 residues. Per germline, CDR1 SGHNT and CDR2 YYREEE (reference sequence). V gave up 0 bases and J gave up 0 bases, with 7 bases separating them. CDR3 bases: TGTGCCAGCAGCTTGGGGCAGGGCTCCTACAATGAGCAGTTCTTC. Amino acid sequence: CASSLGQGSYNEQFF.

By its share, this clonotype is medium-sized. This chain uses TRBV29-1 with TRBJ1-1; TRBD1 matches 7 bases. The V segment lost 7 bases and the J segment 9 bases; nucleotides outside the gene matches: 17. CDR3 length: 14 amino acids. Germline lookup yields CDR1 SQVTM and CDR2 ANQGSEA. The CDR3 DNA is TGCAGCGCCCGCCCTACGGGACAGTCAAGAAAAGCTTTCTTT. Protein: CSARPTGQSRKAFF.

This clonotype occurred a few times. The V call is TRBV24-1, the J call TRBJ1-6; D is ambiguous. This CDR3 contains 15 residues. V was cut by 4 bases and J by 7 bases, with 13 bases left in between. Germline loops: CDR1 KGHDR, CDR2 SFDVKD. In DNA form, the CDR3 reads TGTGCCACCAGTGACCCCGGGGAGGTAAATTCACCCCTCCACTTT. Translated: CATSDPGEVNSPLHF.

This clonotype appeared once. V and J are TRBV30 and TRBJ2-3; 10 nucleotides line up with TRBD1. The CDR3 consists of 16 residues. The trim removed 5 bases at V and 1 base at J, leaving 9 bases unmatched. Per germline, CDR1 GTSNPN and CDR2 SVGIG (reference sequence). DNA for the CDR3: TGTGCCTGGGGACCCCGGGACAGGGGCGGCACAGATACGCAGTATTTT. This codes for CAWGPRDRGGTDTQYF.

This clonotype has a handful of counts. The chain links TRBV6-1 to TRBJ1-1, with TRBD1 as a possible D gene (6 bases). CDR1 and CDR2 (germline): MNHNS, SASEGT. The CDR3 length is 16 residues. V gave up 6 bases and J gave up 0 bases, with 17 bases separating them. CDR3 in DNA: TGTGCCAGCAGGGTGGGAAGGACAGTCATGAACACTGAAGCTTTCTTT. Encoded protein: CASRVGRTVMNTEAFF.

This clonotype was seen a handful of times. The gene calls are TRBV7-2 and TRBJ1-1, with TRBD1 matching 8 bases. Looked up from germline, CDR1 is SGHTA and CDR2 is FQGNSA. The CDR3 contains 15 residues. V was pared by 3 bases and J by 0 bases, with 3 bases of the junction left unmatched. Here the CDR3 reads CASSFRGRMNTEAFF. The CDR3 DNA sequence: TGTGCCAGCAGCTTCAGGGGGCGGATGAACACTGAAGCTTTCTTT.

By sample fraction, this clonotype is medium-sized. This chain joins TRBV5-4 and TRBJ2-2; TRBD2 matches at 10 bases. Germline CDR1 SGHNT, CDR2 YYREEE (reference sequence). V gave up 0 bases and J gave up 7 bases; unmatched junction bases: 6. The CDR3 has 16 residues. The CDR3 spells CASSLELAGYIGELFF. The CDR3, as DNA: TGTGCCAGCAGCTTGGAACTAGCGGGGTATATCGGGGAGCTGTTTTTT. The full variable domain, completed using reference TRBV5-4 and TRBJ2-2, is ETGVTQSPTHLIKTRGQQVTLRCSSQSGHNTVSWYQQALGQGPQFIFQYYREEENGRGNFPPRFSGLQFPNYSSELNVNALELDDSALYLCASSLELAGYIGELFFGEGSRLTVL.

This clonotype was detected a few times. The genes are TRBV12-3 or TRBV12-4 and TRBJ2-7; 10 bases are a match to TRBD1. This CDR3 contains 15 residues. V was pared by 1 base and J by 7 bases, with 7 bases of the junction left unmatched. This CDR3 is CASSLGTGGGREQYF. The CDR3, as DNA: TGTGCCAGCAGTTTAGGGACAGGGGGAGGGCGGGAGCAGTACTTC.

As for this clonotype: A much larger clone is a single base away; this may be a read error. The rearrangement joins TRBV18 to TRBJ1-1; D is possibly TRBD1 (5 bases). Trimming left V 3 bases short and J 3 bases short, with 11 bases between. This CDR3 has 14 residues. Germline lookup yields CDR1 KGHSH and CDR2 LQKENI. CDR3 in amino acids: CASSPPGTDTEAFF. The CDR3 DNA is TGTGCCAGCTCACCCCCGGGGACCGACACTGAAGCTTTCTTT.

The genes are TRBV27 and TRBJ2-5; 9 nucleotides agree with TRBD1. Gene TRBJ2-1 matches the end of the DNA better, so the J call may be wrong. This CDR3 region has 17 residues. Germline values: CDR1 MNHEY, CDR2 SMNVEV (reference sequence). In DNA, the CDR3 is TGTGCCAGCAGTTTATTTATCGGGACAGGGAACCACAATGAGCAGTTCTTC. It encodes CASSLFIGTGNHNEQFF.

This clonotype rates as medium-sized. V and J are TRBV12-3 or TRBV12-4 and TRBJ1-2; D is ambiguous. V lost 3 bases, J lost 2 bases, and 7 bases lay in between. This CDR3 contains 13 residues. CDR3: CASSLVQNYGYTF. CDR3 bases: TGTGCCAGCAGTTTGGTACAGAACTATGGCTACACCTTC.